Presented here are 25 T cell receptor beta chains from one specimen sequenced in a study of blood T cell repertoires in COVID-19. Repertoires were generated with immunoSEQ multiplex PCR, while TCRdb's copy carries only in-frame clones and drops some. The sample shows about 190,000 clones, around 80% of them seen only once. Sequenced sample: peripheral blood. The origin of the receptors is a woman aged 80 or older with active or convalescent COVID-19.

The rearrangement links TRBV7-2 to TRBJ2-7; D might be TRBD2 (6 bases). The V gene's germline CDR1 is SGHTA and CDR2 FQGNSA. CDR3 length equals 14 residues. Deletions cut 5 bases from V and 2 bases from J, with 13 bases between. This CDR3 is CASSPGLLAYEQYF. Written as DNA, the CDR3 is TGTGCCAGCAGCCCGGGACTCCTAGCCTACGAGCAGTACTTC.

This chain links TRBV19 with TRBJ1-1, with D maybe TRBD1 (5 bases). The germline gives CDR1 LNHDA, CDR2 SQIVND (reference sequence). The ends were cut back, 6 bases at V and 0 bases at J, with 14 bases in the middle. The CDR3 consists of 15 residues. CDR3 sequence: CASSLRGVMNTEAFF. The CDR3 region has the DNA TGTGCCAGTAGCCTCCGGGGGGTAATGAACACTGAAGCTTTCTTT.

The chain couples TRBV7-8 to TRBJ1-3; D is unclear. Per the germline V gene, CDR1 is SGHVS and CDR2 is FQNEAQ. V was trimmed by 1 base and J by 4 bases, leaving 11 bases between them. This CDR3 has 15 residues. This CDR3 reads CASSLVAAMGNTIYF. The CDR3 DNA follows: TGTGCCAGCAGCTTAGTTGCCGCGATGGGAAACACCATATATTTT.

Written as DNA, the CDR3 is TGTGCCAGCAGCCCGGGGTGGGCATCCTACGAGCAGTACTTC. Translating it yields CASSPGWASYEQYF. J is TRBJ2-7 and V is TRBV28; tentatively, D is TRBD2 (5 bases). V lost 6 bases, J lost 1 base, and 13 bases lay in between. CDR1 MDHEN and CDR2 SYDVKM come from the germline V gene. This CDR3 region has 14 residues.

The rearrangement links TRBV18 to TRBJ2-3; 9 bases are a match to TRBD1. The germline V gene encodes CDR1 KGHSH and CDR2 LQKENI. The CDR3 contains 17 residues. Germline trimming cut 1 base from V and 3 bases from J; bases unmatched to any gene: 8. CDR3 nucleotides: TGTGCCAGCTCACCACAAAATTACAGGGGGCTGACAGATACGCAGTATTTT. Protein product: CASSPQNYRGLTDTQYF.

This chain connects TRBV3-1 (or the pseudogene TRBV3-2) to TRBJ2-3; TRBD2 matches 10 bases. The CDR3 consists of 16 residues. V trimming: 1 base; J trimming: 3 bases; junction bases outside the gene matches: 4. From germline, CDR1 is LGHDT and CDR2 YNNKEL (reference sequence). The CDR3 nucleotides read TGTGCCAGCAGCCAAGGGACTAGCGGAAGTACAGATACGCAGTATTTT. Amino acid sequence: CASSQGTSGSTDTQYF.

The chain joins TRBV7-2 to TRBJ1-1; perhaps TRBD1 as D (6 bases). The CDR3 has 14 residues. Trimming took off 5 bases at V and 1 base at J, with 11 bases between the two ends. Germline V gene lookup returns CDR1 SGHTA and CDR2 FQGNSA. The CDR3, as DNA: TGTGCCAGCAGCCCGGGACACTCGAACACTGAAGCTTTCTTT. This gives the protein CASSPGHSNTEAFF. The whole variable domain, remainder taken from reference TRBV7-2 and TRBJ1-1, is GAGVSQSPSNKVTEKGKDVELRCDPISGHTALYWYRQSLGQGLEFLIYFQGNSAPDKSGLPSDRFSAERTGGSVSTLTIQRTQQEDSAVYLCASSPGHSNTEAFFGQGTRLTVV.

The chain combines TRBV6-1 with TRBJ1-2; a possible D gene is TRBD1 (5 bases). This CDR3 is 13 amino acids long. Trimming left V 1 base short and J 5 bases short, with 8 bases between. Germline V gene data show CDR1 as MNHNS and CDR2 as SASEGT. The CDR3: CASSEDRRYGYTF. As DNA, the CDR3 is TGTGCCAGCAGTGAAGACAGGAGATATGGCTACACCTTC.

The V call is TRBV28, the J call TRBJ2-5, with D perhaps TRBD1 (6 bases). The CDR3 is 16 residues long. The germline CDR1 and CDR2 sequences are MDHEN and SYDVKM. Trimming took off 3 bases at V and 0 bases at J, with 14 bases between the two ends. The CDR3 DNA follows: TGTGCCAGCAGTTTTTTAGGCAGGGGATACCAAGAGACCCAGTACTTC. Its protein product is CASSFLGRGYQETQYF. Supplemented by reference TRBV28 and TRBJ2-5, the full variable domain reads DVKVTQSSRYLVKRTGEKVFLECVQDMDHENMFWYRQDPGLGLRLIYFSYDVKMKEKGDIPEGYSVSREKKERFSLILESASTNQTSMYLCASSFLGRGYQETQYFGPGTRLLVL.

V usage is TRBV7-8 and J usage is TRBJ1-1; 7 bases match TRBD1. CDR3 length equals 15 residues. Trimming removed 5 bases from V and 1 base from J; junction bases left unmatched: 7. Germline V gene sequence: CDR1 SGHVS, CDR2 FQNEAQ. CDR3 sequence (DNA): TGTGCCAGCAGCCTACTCACAGGGGCGAACACTGAAGCTTTCTTT. Translated, it gives CASSLLTGANTEAFF.

Only a few counts were recorded for this clone. Other DNA variants within this sample encode the same CDR3. V usage is TRBV4-3 and J usage is TRBJ1-2; TRBD1 matches 8 bases. This CDR3 has 16 amino acids. Trimming cost V 0 bases and J 3 bases; bases outside gene matches: 6. CDR1 LGHNA and CDR2 YSLEER come from the germline V gene. This CDR3 is CASSQDRQGAYYGYTF. The CDR3, as DNA: TGCGCCAGCAGCCAAGATAGGCAGGGGGCATACTATGGCTACACCTTC.

The chain combines TRBV5-4 with TRBJ1-4, with D possibly being TRBD1 (5 bases). This CDR3 contains 16 residues. Germline V gene data show CDR1 as SGHNT and CDR2 as YYREEE (reference sequence). V was cut by 0 bases and J by 1 base, with 10 bases left in between. The CDR3 region is CASSLGGGGTNEKLFF. The CDR3 DNA sequence: TGTGCCAGCAGCTTGGGTGGGGGAGGAACTAATGAAAAACTGTTTTTT.

This chain joins TRBV18 and TRBJ2-7, with a weak D call TRBD1 (7 bases). Trimming shortened V by 0 bases and J by 6 bases, and 18 bases separated the two germline ends. The CDR3 has 16 amino acids. CDR1 KGHSH and CDR2 LQKENI come from the germline V gene. CDR3 sequence: CASSPPFGRGVGEQYF. CDR3 nucleotides: TGTGCCAGCTCACCACCGTTCGGCAGGGGGGTGGGCGAGCAGTACTTC.

There are a few counts of this clone. The rearrangement links TRBV19 to TRBJ1-5; D is perhaps TRBD1 (5 bases). Trimming pared 4 bases from V and 10 bases from J, leaving 8 bases between. Germline values: CDR1 LNHDA, CDR2 SQIVND (reference sequence). The CDR3 consists of 11 residues. The CDR3 DNA sequence: TGTGCCAGTAGTAGTAGGGGTCCCCAGCATTTT. It specifies CASSSRGPQHF.

The chain employs TRBV27 and TRBJ1-5; 7 bases match TRBD1. After removal of 2 bases from V and 3 bases from J, the junction contained 1 base not matched to a gene. The germline V gene encodes CDR1 MNHEY and CDR2 SMNVEV (reference sequence). This CDR3 has 14 residues. The CDR3: CASSLTGVNQPQHF. The CDR3 bases are TGTGCCAGCAGTTTAACAGGGGTCAATCAGCCCCAGCATTTT.

The V and J genes are TRBV9 and TRBJ1-1; TRBD1 matches at 10 bases. Germline V lookup: CDR1 SGDLS, CDR2 YYNGEE. V gave up 0 bases and J gave up 1 base; unmatched junction bases: 3. This CDR3 spans 16 amino acids. Written as DNA, the CDR3 is TGTGCCAGCAGCGTAGGGGGGACAGGGGAGAACACTGAAGCTTTCTTT. Translation: CASSVGGTGENTEAFF.

The chain couples TRBV4-2 to TRBJ1-1; possibly TRBD1 for D (5 bases). Germline assignment: CDR1 LGHNA and CDR2 YNFKEQ. Trimming cost V 1 base and J 1 base, with 10 bases left between them. The CDR3 is made up of 15 amino acids. This CDR3 reads CASSQGQGGNTEAFF. As DNA, the CDR3 is TGTGCCAGCAGCCAAGGGCAGGGAGGGAACACTGAAGCTTTCTTT.

The chain employs TRBV6-1 and TRBJ2-7; no reliable D call. The V gene lost 0 bases and the J gene lost 1 base, with 7 bases spanning the gap. From germline, CDR1 is MNHNS and CDR2 SASEGT. The CDR3 is made up of 14 amino acids. The CDR3 region has the DNA TGTGCCAGCAGTGAAGCGTGGAGATCCTACGAGCAGTACTTC. Its protein product is CASSEAWRSYEQYF.

The chain links TRBV5-4 to TRBJ2-7, with 10 bases that match TRBD2. Germline assignment: CDR1 SGHNT and CDR2 YYREEE (reference sequence). The CDR3 runs to 15 residues. V gave up 4 bases and J gave up 2 bases; unmatched junction bases: 6. This chain's CDR3 is CASSPGTSVPYEQYF. In nucleotides, the CDR3 is TGTGCCAGCAGCCCCGGGACTAGCGTCCCCTACGAGCAGTACTTC.

The rearrangement joins TRBV28 to TRBJ2-7; the D gene is possibly TRBD1 (5 bases). Trimming cost V 5 bases and J 5 bases, with 13 bases left between them. Germline lookup yields CDR1 MDHEN and CDR2 SYDVKM. This CDR3 spans 13 amino acids. CDR3 sequence: CASSPDSYHEQYF. The DNA of the CDR3 is TGTGCCAGCAGTCCAGACAGTTACCACGAGCAGTACTTC.

V and J are TRBV4-3 and TRBJ2-7, with D perhaps matching TRBD2 (7 bases). Germline V CDR1 and CDR2: LGHNA, YSLEER. This CDR3 contains 16 residues. V lost 0 bases and J 0 bases, leaving 12 bases between the germline ends. The CDR3 spells CASSQDGRGPSYEQYF. As DNA, the CDR3 is TGCGCCAGCAGCCAAGACGGGCGGGGGCCCTCCTACGAGCAGTACTTC.

This clone appeared once. This chain joins TRBV29-1 and TRBJ2-2, with 8 nucleotides matching TRBD1. The CDR3 has 16 residues. Trimming removed 4 bases from V and 0 bases from J; junction bases left unmatched: 7. Germline V gene sequence: CDR1 SQVTM, CDR2 ANQGSEA. DNA of the CDR3: TGCAGCGTTGGGGTCTTACAGGGGGCGAACACCGGGGAGCTGTTTTTT. Translation: CSVGVLQGANTGELFF.

V is TRBV2 and J is TRBJ2-7, with 9 bases identical to TRBD1. Germline assignment: CDR1 SNHLY and CDR2 FYNNEI. This CDR3 comprises 16 residues. V shed 3 bases, J shed 3 bases, and the junction held 9 bases outside the gene matches. The CDR3 region has the DNA TGTGCCAGCAGTGATGGACAGGGGTCGGGCAACTACGAGCAGTACTTC. Its protein is CASSDGQGSGNYEQYF.

This clone appeared a single time. The chain employs TRBV30 and TRBJ1-5; TRBD1 might be the D (6 bases). The CDR3 is made up of 14 amino acids. Germline loops: CDR1 GTSNPN, CDR2 SVGIG (reference sequence). V was pared by 2 bases and J by 4 bases, with 12 bases between. CDR3 protein: CAWSSGQANQPQHF. Written as DNA, the CDR3 is TGTGCCTGGAGTTCGGGACAAGCAAATCAGCCCCAGCATTTT.

The chain has TRBV4-3 and TRBJ1-2; D call uncertain. This CDR3 has 14 residues. Germline values: CDR1 LGHNA, CDR2 YSLEER. The germline V and J ends were trimmed by 1 base and 8 bases, with 14 bases remaining between them. The CDR3: CASSQVQGRSGYTF. CDR3 coding DNA: TGCGCCAGCAGCCAAGTCCAAGGGAGGAGCGGCTACACCTTC.